This TCR beta chain is from a study of Ad26.COV2.S vaccination and SARS-CoV-2 variants. Using immunoSEQ multiplex PCR, the repertoire was profiled, and TCRdb retains in-frame clones only, with some absent. The sample carries hundreds of thousands of clones, roughly 90% recorded once. Treatment specified: 15 to 20 received Ad26.COV2.S at low or high dose, single or two shots; about 5 received placebo; per-sample allocation not given. Vaccine and placebo recipients were sampled on day 63 after the first injection. V was clipped by 4 bases and J by 3 bases, with 9 bases between them. CDR1 is LGHDT and CDR2 is YNNKEL in the germline V gene (reference sequence). The CDR3 covers 14 residues.

The sequencing used peripheral blood, collected in a trial of Ad26.COV2.S vaccine versus placebo. The rearrangement joins TRBV3-1 (or the pseudogene TRBV3-2) to TRBJ2-2; D is unclear. The TCR originated in a person between 18 and 65 years old who received the Ad26.COV2.S COVID-19 vaccine or a placebo. CDR3: CASSPDAYTGELFF. Written as DNA, the CDR3 is TGTGCCAGCAGCCCTGACGCCTACACCGGGGAGCTGTTTTTT.